The T cell receptor (beta chain) described here comes from a study of CD8+ T cells in alopecia areata. Study as a whole: Treated patients swallowed 5 to 10 mg of oral tofacitinib twice daily. General study points: Higher clonality was seen in lesional scalp than in normal scalp, especially in alopecia totalis/universalis. Normal skin's resident alphabeta T cells are sequenced alongside lesional scalp T cells.

This clone has just one count. Its antigen is currently unknown. Germline V lookup: CDR1 SGHVS, CDR2 FQNEAQ. The V and J ends lost 0 bases and 2 bases respectively, with 11 bases between them. The CDR3 is made up of 15 amino acids. Extraction and reverse transcription of RNA yielded cDNA as the sequencing template. The method was immunoSEQ multiplex PCR; TCRdb's version includes in-frame clones alone and lacks a portion of them. The table shows around 61,000 clones, with 45% to 55% occurring only once. Sorting from PBMCs produced CD4+ and CD8+ T cells. The receptor was isolated from a human donor with alopecia areata. V gene TRBV7-8 combines with J gene TRBJ2-7; D tentatively fits TRBD1 or TRBD2 (5 bases each). The starting material was CD8+ T cells sorted from blood, obtained at week 0. This CDR3 reads CASSLAGTPTYEQYF. The CDR3 DNA follows: TGTGCCAGCAGCTTAGCAGGGACGCCAACCTACGAGCAGTACTTC. Full variable domain (outside the CDR3, taken from reference TRBV7-8 and TRBJ2-7): GAGVSQSPRYKVAKRGQDVALRCDPISGHVSLFWYQQALGQGPEFLTYFQNEAQLDKSGLPSDRFFAERPEGSVSTLKIQRTQQEDSAVYLCASSLAGTPTYEQYFGPGTRLTVT.